Sequencing of this TCR beta chain was carried out in a study of tumor-infiltrating lymphocytes in oesophageal squamous cell carcinoma. TCRdb redid the calling of the PCR reads with MiXCR, one entry per CDR3 protein. The table lists about 15,000 distinct CDR3 sequences, roughly 54% of them singletons, with around two fifths in the top ten. The CDR3 runs to 15 residues. V lost 3 bases to trimming and J lost 5 bases; unmatched junction nucleotides: 5. In germline, CDR1 is SGHVS, CDR2 FNYEAQ. This chain joins TRBV7-6 and TRBJ2-3, with 10 bases lining up with TRBD1. This TCR derives from a female donor with esophageal squamous cell carcinoma. The sample taken for sequencing was esophageal tumor tissue. The CDR3 DNA reads as TGTGCCAGCAGCTTTCCGGGACAGGGGTTAGATACGCAGTATTTT. This sequence encodes CASSFPGQGLDTQYF. The entire variable domain, with the rest obtained from reference TRBV7-6 and TRBJ2-3, is as follows: GAGVSQSPRYKVTKRGQDVALRCDPISGHVSLYWYRQALGQGPEFLTYFNYEAQQDKSGLPNDRFSAERPEGSISTLTIQRTEQRDSAMYRCASSFPGQGLDTQYFGPGTRLTVL.